This T cell receptor (beta chain) was observed in a study of PD-L1 blockade in urothelial cancer. Study details: It was at 3 weeks (second dose) and 6 weeks after treatment start that blood was analyzed. General study findings and limits: Enhanced expansion of tumor-associated blood clones at 3 weeks characterized durable-benefit patients.

About this clone: The antigen is unknown.

Repertoires were generated with immunoSEQ multiplex PCR, while TCRdb's copy carries only in-frame clones and drops some. The sample yields 45,000 to 60,000 clones, about 80% seen once. Trimming left V 11 bases short and J 3 bases short, with 13 bases between. The CDR3 consists of 12 residues. Germline V gene sequence: CDR1 MNHNY, CDR2 SVGAGI (reference sequence). This chain joins TRBV6-6 and TRBJ1-2; possible D gene TRBD1, 6 bases. The clonotype comes from a man aged 40-50 years with urothelial cancer. This material consisted of PBMCs, taken around atezolizumab (anti-PD-L1) treatment. CDR3 residues: CACRQADYGYTF. Here the CDR3 DNA reads TGTGCCTGCCGACAGGCCGACTATGGCTACACCTTC.